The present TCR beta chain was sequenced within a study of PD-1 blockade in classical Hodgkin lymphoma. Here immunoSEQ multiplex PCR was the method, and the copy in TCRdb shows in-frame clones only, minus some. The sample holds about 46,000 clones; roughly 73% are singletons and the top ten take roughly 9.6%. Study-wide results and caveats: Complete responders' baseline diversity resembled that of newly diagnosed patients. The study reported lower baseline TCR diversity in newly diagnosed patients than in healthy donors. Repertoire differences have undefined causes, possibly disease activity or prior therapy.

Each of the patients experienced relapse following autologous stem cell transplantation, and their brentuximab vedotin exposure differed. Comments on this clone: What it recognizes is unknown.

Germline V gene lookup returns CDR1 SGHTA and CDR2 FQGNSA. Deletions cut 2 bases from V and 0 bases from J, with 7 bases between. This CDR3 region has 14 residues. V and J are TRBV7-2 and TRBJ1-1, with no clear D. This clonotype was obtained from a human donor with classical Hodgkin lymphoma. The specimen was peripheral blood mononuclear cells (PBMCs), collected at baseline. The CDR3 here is CASSLYYLNTEAFF. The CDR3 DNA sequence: TGTGCCAGCAGCTTATATTACCTGAACACTGAAGCTTTCTTT. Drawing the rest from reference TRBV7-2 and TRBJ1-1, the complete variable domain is GAGVSQSPSNKVTEKGKDVELRCDPISGHTALYWYRQSLGQGLEFLIYFQGNSAPDKSGLPSDRFSAERTGGSVSTLTIQRTQQEDSAVYLCASSLYYLNTEAFFGQGTRLTVV.